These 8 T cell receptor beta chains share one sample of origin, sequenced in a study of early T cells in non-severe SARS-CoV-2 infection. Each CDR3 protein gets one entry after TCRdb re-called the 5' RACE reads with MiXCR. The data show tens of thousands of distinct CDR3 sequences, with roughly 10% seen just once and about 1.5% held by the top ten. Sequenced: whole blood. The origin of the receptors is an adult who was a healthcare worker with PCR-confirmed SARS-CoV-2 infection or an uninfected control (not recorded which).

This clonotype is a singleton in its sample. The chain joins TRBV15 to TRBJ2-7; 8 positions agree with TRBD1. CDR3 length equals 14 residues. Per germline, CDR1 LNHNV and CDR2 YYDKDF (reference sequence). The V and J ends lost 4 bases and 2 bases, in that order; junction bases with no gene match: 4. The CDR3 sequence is CATSIDRGAYEQYF. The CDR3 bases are TGTGCCACCAGCATCGACAGGGGAGCCTACGAGCAGTACTTC.

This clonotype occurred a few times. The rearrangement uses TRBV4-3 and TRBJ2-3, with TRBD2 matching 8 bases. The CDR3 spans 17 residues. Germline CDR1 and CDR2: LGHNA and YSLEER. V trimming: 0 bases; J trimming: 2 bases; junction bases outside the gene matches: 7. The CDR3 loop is CASSQDGGGLLTDTQYF. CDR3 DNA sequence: TGCGCCAGCAGCCAAGATGGCGGGGGGCTACTCACAGATACGCAGTATTTT.

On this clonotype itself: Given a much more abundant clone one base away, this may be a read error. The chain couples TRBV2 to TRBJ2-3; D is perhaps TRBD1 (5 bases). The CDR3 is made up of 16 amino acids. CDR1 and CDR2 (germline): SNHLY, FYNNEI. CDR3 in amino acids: CASRGRQFEYTDTQNF. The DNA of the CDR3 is TGTGCCAGCAGGGGCCGACAGTTTGAGTACACAGATACGCAGAATTTT.

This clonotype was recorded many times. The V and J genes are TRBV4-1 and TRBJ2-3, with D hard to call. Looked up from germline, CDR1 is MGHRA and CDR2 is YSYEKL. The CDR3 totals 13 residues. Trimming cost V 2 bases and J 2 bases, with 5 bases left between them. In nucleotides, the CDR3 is TGCGCCAGCAGCCAACACTACACAGATACGCAGTATTTT. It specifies CASSQHYTDTQYF.

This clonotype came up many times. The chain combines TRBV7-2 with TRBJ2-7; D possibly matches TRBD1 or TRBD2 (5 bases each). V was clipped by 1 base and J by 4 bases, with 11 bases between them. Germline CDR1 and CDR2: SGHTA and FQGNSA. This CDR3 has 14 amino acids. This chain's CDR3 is CASSLGGASYEQYF. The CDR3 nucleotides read TGTGCCAGCAGCTTAGGAGGGGCGAGTTACGAGCAGTACTTC.

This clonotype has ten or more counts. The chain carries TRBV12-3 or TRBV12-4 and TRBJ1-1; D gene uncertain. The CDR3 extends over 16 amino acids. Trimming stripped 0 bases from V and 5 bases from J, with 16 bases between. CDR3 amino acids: CASSLALSGRWTEAFF. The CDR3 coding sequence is TGTGCCAGCAGTTTAGCGCTAAGCGGCCGGTGGACTGAAGCTTTCTTT.

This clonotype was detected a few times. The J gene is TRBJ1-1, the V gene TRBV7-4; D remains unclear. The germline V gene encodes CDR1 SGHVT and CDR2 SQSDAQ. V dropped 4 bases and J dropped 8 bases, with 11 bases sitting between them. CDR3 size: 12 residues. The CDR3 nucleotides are TGTGCCAGCAGCTCTTATTCTTCGGAAGCTTTCTTT. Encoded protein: CASSSYSSEAFF.

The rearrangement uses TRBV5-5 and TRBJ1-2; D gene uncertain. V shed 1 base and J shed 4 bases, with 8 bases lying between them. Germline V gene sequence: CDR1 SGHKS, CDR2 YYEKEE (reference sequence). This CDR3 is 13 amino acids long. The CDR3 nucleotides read TGTGCCAGCAGCTTGTCCCCAACCTATGGCTACACCTTC. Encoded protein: CASSLSPTYGYTF.